This TCR beta chain was observed in a study of T cell repertoires and leukemia-associated antigens (dated by TCRdb to the late 2010s). A note on the overall study: Each sample yielded about 5.1 to 7 million read pairs and roughly 3.3 to 5.0 million effective reads, 15 million to 20 million effective reads overall. The study aimed to identify which antigen a TCR Vbeta21 clone previously found in CML patients recognizes, using in vitro peptide stimulation of healthy T cells.

This clonotype occurred many times. Its antigen has not been determined. Qualities for individual bases were not recorded, and no much larger clone is one base off. Total RNA was extracted from the cultured T cells using TRIzol reagent. 5' rapid amplification of cDNA ends (5'RACE) was used to amplify TCRbeta libraries from RNA. Before sequencing, Qubit, an Agilent instrument, and quantitative PCR were used to check library concentration and integrity. Qualified libraries were sequenced on Illumina HiSeq or MiSeq by a commercial service provider. From the authors' description of their analysis: TCR sequences in each sample were identified with MiXCR version 1.8.2. To qualify, a clone needed a CDR3 longer than four amino acids, an in-frame nucleotide length, and no stop codon. A read counted as effective if the read contained the complete CDR3 structure. Expanded clones were validated by RT-PCR with 24 Vbeta primers, GeneScan spectratyping, and Sanger sequencing. TCRdb reprocessing: public reads trimmed at Q25 with fastp, clones called with MiXCR, in-frame beta chains kept. Every CDR3 protein is listed once, alongside the most common genes and DNA of its rows. The V and J calls and clone size are TCRdb's, not the authors'. This sample lists about 11,000 distinct CDR3 sequences; approximately 43% were detected once. The ten largest make up 27% of the sample.

CD3+ T cells were initially rested overnight at around 2.6 million cells/mL in RPMI 1640 lacking fetal bovine serum. Following the manufacturer's instructions, MACS immunomagnetic beads were used to pull CD3+ T cells out of the PBMCs. On the study overall, not on this receptor specifically: The antigen specificity and function of the expanded clones were not directly tested, and further investigation of both was required. No significant differences among the four groups were observed in the numbers of Vbeta genes (around 60), Jbeta genes (about 15), VDJ rearrangements, or unique CDR3s.

Here V drops 5 bases and J drops 4 bases, and the junction holds 15 bases not matched to any gene. Via the germline V gene (reference sequence), CDR1 is PRHDT and CDR2 FYEKMQ. The CDR3 measures 19 amino acids from cysteine to phenylalanine. Here the CDR3 DNA is all that survives: 57 bases in frame from base 1. The source of this sequence is a female donor in good health. Sequencing used CD3+ T cells sorted from blood and cultured. In this chain, TRBV13 is recombined with TRBJ2-3, and 13 junction bases match TRBD2. The CDR3 protein sequence reads: CASSDTTGTSGESADTQYF. The bases are TGTGCCAGCAGCGACACTACCGGGACTAGCGGGGAAAGTGCAGATACGCAGTATTTT.